The T cell receptor (beta chain) described here comes from a study of regulatory T cells in long-lasting Graves disease. Study outcomes and limitations: Persistent patients shared more public clonotypes (about 2,600) than new patients (approximately 970).

Documented time point: persistent/refractory GD, antithyroid drugs over 5 years with positive TRAb. PBMC-extracted RNA yielded the TCR library. By American Thyroid Association guidelines, Graves' disease was diagnosed in the cohort. The patients were drawn from one endocrinology department in Xi'an, China. This clonotype was observed many times. The target antigen is unknown. The CDR3 extends over 15 amino acids. CDR1 and CDR2 (germline): ENHRY, SYGVKD. Trimming shortened V by 0 bases and J by 4 bases, and 12 bases separated the two germline ends. Researchers made TCR beta libraries by using iRepertoire HTBI primers and running Arm-PCR on CDR3 regions. The authors' processing: Across the samples, identification revealed some 59 TRBV and 15 or so TRBJ segments. TCRdb ran MiXCR on the multiplex PCR reads and lists one entry per CDR3 protein. These V and J calls rely on TCRdb rather than the paper's analysis. The table shows about 660,000 distinct CDR3 sequences, with about 30% occurring only once.

The specimen was peripheral blood mononuclear cells (PBMCs), collected when the disease was refractory, from a patient treated with antithyroid drugs. The TCR comes from a female donor with Graves disease. V gene TRBV10-3 combines with J gene TRBJ2-5, with D tentatively TRBD1 (6 bases). In DNA form, the CDR3 reads TGTGCCATCAGTGAGTCAAAGGGGGTTGGAGAGACCCAGTACTTC. Residues: CAISESKGVGETQYF.